This passage covers 21 T cell receptor beta chains from one sample sequenced in a study of T cell responses to AZD1222 COVID-19 vaccine (dated by TCRdb to the early 2020s). The time point label, as the study defines it: baseline before first vaccination. Library creation used the immunoSEQ multiplex PCR assay. The table comes from immuneACCESS by way of TCRdb, which keeps in-frame sequences with V and J called. Part of the clones is missing from these tables; in studies checked, under half for an unresolved V gene and the rest for unknown reasons. For this sample the table gives roughly 150,000 clones, of which 70% to 90% were detected only once. The top ten clonotypes cover 5.1% of the sample. Sequenced here: peripheral blood, sampled on day 0 of AZD1222 vaccination. Receptor source: an adult in good health.

The V and J genes are TRBV6-2 or TRBV6-3 and TRBJ1-2; TRBD1 might be the D (6 bases). Germline assignment: CDR1 MNHEY and CDR2 SVGEGT. V lost 2 bases and J lost 8, with 12 bases in between. CDR3 length: 13 residues. The CDR3 sequence is CASSYRWGPGYTF. For the CDR3, the DNA is TGTGCCAGCAGTTACAGGTGGGGGCCGGGCTACACCTTC.

This sequence joins TRBV28 and TRBJ1-2; possibly TRBD1 for D (5 bases). V dropped 2 bases and J dropped 7 bases, with 17 bases sitting between them. The CDR3 covers 15 residues. Looked up from germline, CDR1 is MDHEN and CDR2 is SYDVKM. The CDR3 spells CASSLASGHYSGYTF. As DNA, the CDR3 is TGTGCCAGCAGTTTAGCATCGGGGCATTACAGTGGCTACACCTTC.

The V and J genes are TRBV6-2 or TRBV6-3 and TRBJ2-4; D might be TRBD2 (5 bases). CDR3 length: 17 amino acids. Germline V gene lookup returns CDR1 MNHEY and CDR2 SVGEGT. V lost 7 bases to trimming and J lost 0 bases, with 19 bases between them. The DNA of the CDR3 is TGTGCCAGCATCCCTGACAAACTAGGAAAAGCCAAAAACATTCAGTACTTC. Translating gives CASIPDKLGKAKNIQYF.

The V call is TRBV7-9, the J call TRBJ1-5, with D possibly matching TRBD1 (5 bases). The CDR3 is 17 amino acids. Trimming took 5 bases from V and 7 from J, leaving 24 bases between them. Germline V lookup: CDR1 SEHNR, CDR2 FQNEAQ (reference sequence). In nucleotides, the CDR3 is TGTGCCAGCAGCCTATCATCCACCGGACCCGGGGGACAGCCCCAGCATTTT. The encoded protein is CASSLSSTGPGGQPQHF.

This chain links TRBV20-1 with TRBJ2-7, with TRBD2 matching over 10 bases. This CDR3 region has 15 residues. The V gene's germline CDR1 is DFQATT and CDR2 SNEGSKA (reference sequence). The V gene end was trimmed by 3 bases and the J gene end by 3 bases; junction bases not matched to a gene: 8. DNA for the CDR3: TGCAGTGCTAGTCCGGAGCGGGAGGGTTACTACGAGCAGTACTTC. Translation: CSASPEREGYYEQYF.

The chain joins TRBV28 to TRBJ1-6; perhaps TRBD1 as D (6 bases). CDR1 is MDHEN, CDR2 SYDVKM, per germline. Trimming removed 5 bases from V and 9 bases from J, with 20 bases in between. The CDR3 is 16 amino acids. The CDR3 spells CASSLSYRQAGSPLHF. CDR3 nucleotide sequence: TGTGCCAGCAGTCTTTCGTACCGACAGGCTGGTTCACCCCTCCACTTT.

The V and J genes are TRBV10-2 and TRBJ1-1; D gene ambiguous. From germline, CDR1 is WSHSY and CDR2 SAAADI. This CDR3 has 13 residues. The V and J ends lost 6 bases and 2 bases respectively, with 10 bases between them. This chain's CDR3 is CASSSGSNTEAFF. The CDR3 DNA sequence: TGCGCCAGCAGCTCCGGGTCAAACACTGAAGCTTTCTTT.

This clone turned up a few times. The rearrangement joins TRBV5-1 to TRBJ1-3; D remains ambiguous. V was shortened by 0 bases and J by 7 bases, with 14 bases between the two germline ends. The germline V gene has CDR1 SGHRS and CDR2 YFSETQ. This CDR3 spans 15 amino acids. DNA of the CDR3: TGCGCCAGCAGCTTGGATGGAGGGAAGATCAACACCATATATTTT. The encoded protein is CASSLDGGKINTIYF.

The V and J genes are TRBV7-6 and TRBJ2-6; weak D call: TRBD1 (6 bases). CDR1 and CDR2 from the germline V gene are SGHVS and FNYEAQ. The CDR3 has 16 amino acids. Trimming took off 5 bases at V and 0 bases at J, with 11 bases between the two ends. The CDR3: CASSQQGFSGANVLTF. In nucleotides, the CDR3 is TGTGCCAGCAGCCAACAGGGTTTCTCTGGGGCCAACGTCCTGACTTTC.

The V call is TRBV7-2, the J call TRBJ2-1, with D tentatively TRBD2 (5 bases). The CDR3 loop spans 18 amino acids. The V end lost 2 bases, the J end lost 0 bases, and 17 bases lay between the germline ends. Per the germline V gene, CDR1 is SGHTA and CDR2 is FQGNSA. The CDR3 sequence: CASSLIQAAGYSYNEQFF. Written as DNA, the CDR3 is TGTGCCAGCAGCTTAATCCAAGCGGCCGGATACTCCTACAATGAGCAGTTCTTC.

This clone appeared a few times. The CDR3 nucleotides read TGTGCTAGTGGTTTGGGAGGGAGAAGCCACGAGCAGTACTTC. Amino acids: CASGLGGRSHEQYF. The V call is TRBV12-5, the J call TRBJ2-7; TRBD2 is a possible D gene (5 bases). The CDR3 covers 14 residues. Germline-derived CDR1 and CDR2 are LGHNT and FRNRAP. V was trimmed by 1 base and J by 5 bases, leaving 12 bases between them.

The rearrangement joins TRBV11-2 to TRBJ2-5, with D perhaps TRBD2 (5 bases). Looked up from germline, CDR1 is SGHAT and CDR2 is FQNNGV. CDR3 length equals 14 residues. With 3 bases removed from V and 0 bases from J, the gap between germline ends came to 8 bases. The DNA of the CDR3 is TGTGCCAGCAGCTTGGTAGCGTACCAAGAGACCCAGTACTTC. It translates to CASSLVAYQETQYF.

This chain joins TRBV5-4 and TRBJ1-6; the D gene is possibly TRBD1 (6 bases). Trimming stripped 4 bases from V and 0 bases from J, with 14 bases between. The CDR3 is 17 amino acids. Germline-derived CDR1 and CDR2 are SGHNT and YYREEE (reference sequence). The CDR3 DNA reads as TGTGCCAGCAGCCTTCGCAAGACAGGCTCCTATAATTCACCCCTCCACTTT. Its translation: CASSLRKTGSYNSPLHF. Drawing the rest from reference TRBV5-4 and TRBJ1-6, the complete variable domain is ETGVTQSPTHLIKTRGQQVTLRCSSQSGHNTVSWYQQALGQGPQFIFQYYREEENGRGNFPPRFSGLQFPNYSSELNVNALELDDSALYLCASSLRKTGSYNSPLHFGNGTRLTVT.

The V gene is TRBV7-9, the J gene TRBJ1-3, with unresolved D. CDR3 size: 15 residues. CDR1 is SEHNR, CDR2 FQNEAQ, per germline (reference sequence). V dropped 3 bases and J dropped 0 bases, with 9 bases sitting between them. The CDR3 DNA is TGTGCCAGCAGCTTGTCCCAGGTCTCTGGAAACACCATATATTTT. This sequence encodes CASSLSQVSGNTIYF.

The genes are TRBV7-2 and TRBJ2-7; 7 bases are shared with TRBD2. Germline V lookup: CDR1 SGHTA, CDR2 FQGNSA. Trimming at V came to 1 base and at J to 6 bases, leaving 9 bases not matched to a gene. This CDR3 comprises 15 residues. The CDR3 loop reads CASSLELLASGEQYF. The CDR3 bases are TGTGCCAGCAGCTTAGAGTTACTAGCGAGCGGCGAGCAGTACTTC.

The V gene is TRBV7-8, the J gene TRBJ1-6; a weak D match, TRBD1 (6 bases). The CDR3 extends over 14 amino acids. The germline CDR1 and CDR2 sequences are SGHVS and FQNEAQ. V shed 8 bases and J shed 10 bases, with 18 bases lying between them. The chain's CDR3 is CASAHYRAKSPLHF. The DNA of the CDR3 is TGTGCCAGCGCCCACTACAGGGCAAAGTCACCCCTCCACTTT.

V gene TRBV1 combines with J gene TRBJ1-1; the table's D call TRBD1 went unverified against the DNA. TRBV1 is classified as a pseudogene. The CDR3 covers 13 residues. The CDR3 spells CTSKTQGNTEAFF. DNA for the CDR3: TGCACCAGCAAGACGCAGGGTAACACTGAAGCTTTCTTT.

The rearrangement joins TRBV24-1 to TRBJ2-5; the D gene is possibly TRBD2 (6 bases). Germline V gene lookup returns CDR1 KGHDR and CDR2 SFDVKD. There are 16 residues in the CDR3. Trimming removed 3 bases at V and 2 bases at J, with 15 bases between. The CDR3 sequence is CATSDAGTEYQETQYF. DNA for the CDR3: TGTGCCACCAGTGATGCCGGGACTGAGTATCAAGAGACCCAGTACTTC.

V is TRBV18 and J is TRBJ2-5, with 7 bases aligning to TRBD1. V lost 2 bases, J lost 2 bases, and 5 bases stayed unmatched. This CDR3 is built from 15 residues. Germline CDR1 is KGHSH and CDR2 is LQKENI. The CDR3 reads CASSPGTVFQETQYF. CDR3 coding DNA: TGTGCCAGCTCACCAGGGACAGTTTTTCAAGAGACCCAGTACTTC.

The J gene is TRBJ1-5, the V gene TRBV28; D not resolved. This CDR3 comprises 13 residues. The germline V gene has CDR1 MDHEN and CDR2 SYDVKM. The ends were cut back, 6 bases at V and 7 bases at J, with 13 bases in the middle. Written as DNA, the CDR3 is TGTGCCAGCAGACCCCTTGGAACCCAGCCCCAGCATTTT. It is translated as CASRPLGTQPQHF. The full variable domain, rest sourced from reference TRBV28 and TRBJ1-5, is DVKVTQSSRYLVKRTGEKVFLECVQDMDHENMFWYRQDPGLGLRLIYFSYDVKMKEKGDIPEGYSVSREKKERFSLILESASTNQTSMYLCASRPLGTQPQHFGDGTRLSIL.

The V call is TRBV27, the J call TRBJ2-5, with TRBD1 matching over 7 bases. Losses at the gene ends were 6 bases for V and 0 bases for J; bases not matched to a gene: 10. The CDR3 consists of 16 residues. Germline-derived CDR1 and CDR2 are MNHEY and SMNVEV (reference sequence). CDR3 in DNA: TGTGCCAGCAGGGCGACGGGACAGAGGTACCAAGAGACCCAGTACTTC. Translating gives CASRATGQRYQETQYF.